This TCR beta chain was recorded in a study of beta chain features in type 1 diabetes. Findings and limits, study-wide: Sequencing from cDNA could over-represent high-TCR-expressing cells. VDJ junctions from type 1 diabetes patients carried fewer insertions and larger deletions.

The CDR3 has 15 residues. Germline V gene lookup returns CDR1 SEHNR and CDR2 FQNEAQ (reference sequence). Trimming at V came to 6 bases and at J to 4 bases, leaving 9 bases not matched to a gene. The whole isolated RNA underwent reverse transcription, so sequencing captured expressed TCRB transcripts. There were approximately 3.5 million reads on average in the naive, central memory and regulatory T cell samples. Generated by immunoSEQ multiplex PCR, the TCRdb table keeps only in-frame clones and is missing some. The sample has under 800,000 clones, roughly 15% seen once. For this clone: The antigen is unknown.

The sequencing sample was made of naive CD4+ T cells from blood. The clonotype originates from a man between 18 and 29 years old in good health. The J gene is TRBJ1-2, the V gene TRBV7-9, with 9 positions matching TRBD1. The CDR3 DNA is TGTGCCAGCAGTCATACGACAGGGGGAACCTATGGCTACACCTTC. Translated, it gives CASSHTTGGTYGYTF. Looking up the rest from reference TRBV7-9 and TRBJ1-2 gives the full variable domain: DTGVSQNPRHKITKRGQNVTFRCDPISEHNRLYWYRQTLGQGPEFLTYFQNEAQLEKSRLLSDRFSAERPKGSFSTLEIQRTEQGDSAMYLCASSHTTGGTYGYTFGSGTRLTVV.